The entry below gives a single T cell receptor (beta chain) sequence along with its context. This sample is part of a study of blood T cell repertoires in COVID-19. Libraries were prepared by immunoSEQ multiplex PCR; TCRdb keeps only in-frame clonotypes and omits some of them. This sample has around 80,000 clones, with 80% found just once. The trim removed 3 bases at V and 0 bases at J, leaving 9 bases unmatched. Germline V lookup: CDR1 SGDLS, CDR2 YYNGEE. This CDR3 spans 17 amino acids. This TCR derives from a woman in her 70s with acute or convalescent COVID-19. Sequencing used peripheral blood. The chain is built from TRBV9 and TRBJ1-3, with TRBD1 matching over 7 bases. In DNA form, the CDR3 reads TGTGCCAGCAGCGCGTCCGGGACAGCCTACTCTGGAAACACCATATATTTT. It yields the protein CASSASGTAYSGNTIYF.